The rows below give T cell receptor beta chains drawn from one sample of a study of spatial heterogeneity in lung cancer. Using its own MiXCR run on the 5' RACE reads, TCRdb lists one record per CDR3 protein. Here the sample spans 25,000 to 35,000 distinct CDR3 sequences, approximately 5.1% being singletons. Source: PBMCs, taken at follow-up. Receptors originate from a female donor with early-stage non-small cell lung cancer. Both conserved end residues are part of each CDR3. Fields, in order: D gene, V gene, J gene, clone size, CDR3 DNA, CDR3 protein. D genes are given only for firm matches. Rows give clone size only sometimes, using once, few, many, or a class for an expanded clone.

d_call: -; v_call: TRBV2; j_call: TRBJ2-7; clone_size: few; cdr3_nt: TGTGCCAGCAGTGAACAAAACCCCAACTACGAGCAGTACTTC; cdr3_aa: CASSEQNPNYEQYF
d_call: TRBD2; v_call: TRBV19; j_call: TRBJ2-2; clone_size: -; cdr3_nt: TGTGCCAGTAGTAGGACTAGCGGGAGCTGGGGGGAGCTGTTTTTT; cdr3_aa: CASSRTSGSWGELFF
d_call: -; v_call: TRBV25-1; j_call: TRBJ1-1; clone_size: many; cdr3_nt: TGTGCCAGCAGTGAAGGAGGGAACACTGAAGCTTTCTTT; cdr3_aa: CASSEGGNTEAFF
d_call: -; v_call: TRBV6-1; j_call: TRBJ2-5; clone_size: many; cdr3_nt: TGTGCCAGCAGTGAAGCTCCTACTCCTCCTATGAGAGAGACCCAGTACTTC; cdr3_aa: CASSEAPTPPMRETQYF
d_call: -; v_call: TRBV28; j_call: TRBJ1-2; clone_size: many; cdr3_nt: TGTGCCAGCAACCCTCAGGCAGGGAGGCCCTTTGATGGCTACACCTTC; cdr3_aa: CASNPQAGRPFDGYTF
d_call: TRBD1; v_call: TRBV9; j_call: TRBJ2-3; clone_size: many; cdr3_nt: TGTGCCAGCAGCTCTCGGGACAGGAGCACAGATACGCAGTATTTT; cdr3_aa: CASSSRDRSTDTQYF
d_call: TRBD2; v_call: TRBV19; j_call: TRBJ2-1; clone_size: many; cdr3_nt: TGTGCCAGTAGTATAGCTGCCCCGTCTAGCGGCCACGCGTACAATGAGCAGTTCTTC; cdr3_aa: CASSIAAPSSGHAYNEQFF
d_call: -; v_call: TRBV28; j_call: TRBJ2-5; clone_size: many; cdr3_nt: TGTGCCAGCAGTGGCAGGGTGGTGGAGACCCAGTACTTC; cdr3_aa: CASSGRVVETQYF
d_call: TRBD2; v_call: TRBV3-1; j_call: TRBJ2-7; clone_size: many; cdr3_nt: TGTGCCAGCAGCCAAGGAGCGGGGGGAGCCTACGAGCAGTACTTC; cdr3_aa: CASSQGAGGAYEQYF
d_call: -; v_call: TRBV21-1; j_call: TRBJ2-5; clone_size: many; cdr3_nt: TGTGCCAGCAGCAAAGCCACCCTGGACAGGGGGGTTCTAGAGACCCAGTACTTC; cdr3_aa: CASSKATLDRGVLETQYF
d_call: TRBD1; v_call: TRBV3-1; j_call: TRBJ1-4; clone_size: few; cdr3_nt: TGTGCCAGCAGCCTGAGACAGGGGCGTGGTGAAAAACTGTTTTTT; cdr3_aa: CASSLRQGRGEKLFF
d_call: TRBD1; v_call: TRBV5-1; j_call: TRBJ1-1; clone_size: few; cdr3_nt: TGCGCCAGCAGGTCCCCGGACAGGGGGCGCCCCGAAGCTTTCTTT; cdr3_aa: CASRSPDRGRPEAFF
d_call: -; v_call: TRBV18; j_call: TRBJ2-1; clone_size: many; cdr3_nt: TGTGCCAGCTCACCGGGAAGGAGGAGCGATGAGCAGTTCTTC; cdr3_aa: CASSPGRRSDEQFF
d_call: TRBD2; v_call: TRBV19; j_call: TRBJ2-1; clone_size: many; cdr3_nt: TGTGCCAGTAGTATACGGCTAGCGGGGCCCAATGAGCAGTTCTTC; cdr3_aa: CASSIRLAGPNEQFF
d_call: -; v_call: TRBV5-5; j_call: TRBJ1-2; clone_size: -; cdr3_nt: TGTGCCAGCAGCTTGGGGACCTATGGCTACACCTTC; cdr3_aa: CASSLGTYGYTF
d_call: -; v_call: TRBV7-3; j_call: TRBJ2-7; clone_size: many; cdr3_nt: TGTGCCAGCAGCTTAGAGTCCATATCCAAACACGAGCAGTACTTC; cdr3_aa: CASSLESISKHEQYF
d_call: -; v_call: TRBV20-1; j_call: TRBJ2-7; clone_size: few; cdr3_nt: TGCAGTGCACCCGTCCCAGGGGCAGTCTACGAGCAGTACTTC; cdr3_aa: CSAPVPGAVYEQYF
d_call: TRBD1; v_call: TRBV28; j_call: TRBJ2-1; clone_size: many; cdr3_nt: TGTGCCAGCAGCTCCCATGTTGGCCGGGACAGGGGAAGGAATGAGCAGTTCTTC; cdr3_aa: CASSSHVGRDRGRNEQFF
d_call: -; v_call: TRBV6-2/TRBV6-3; j_call: TRBJ1-2; clone_size: many; cdr3_nt: TGTGCCAGCAGTTCTTCTGGGTCAAATGGCGGCTACACCTTC; cdr3_aa: CASSSSGSNGGYTF
d_call: TRBD2; v_call: TRBV5-1; j_call: TRBJ2-1; clone_size: -; cdr3_nt: TGCGCCAGCAGCTTGGGACTAGCGGCCTTCAATGAGCAGTTCTTC; cdr3_aa: CASSLGLAAFNEQFF
d_call: -; v_call: TRBV10-3; j_call: TRBJ1-1; clone_size: many; cdr3_nt: TGTGCCATCGGACAGTCCCGAACTGAAGCTTTCTTT; cdr3_aa: CAIGQSRTEAFF
d_call: -; v_call: TRBV5-1; j_call: TRBJ1-2; clone_size: few; cdr3_nt: TGCGCCAGCAGCTATACAGGGAGGAATCCTAACTATGGCTACACCTTC; cdr3_aa: CASSYTGRNPNYGYTF
d_call: -; v_call: TRBV28; j_call: TRBJ1-2; clone_size: many; cdr3_nt: TGTGCCAGCAGTTTAACGGACAGCTATGGCTACACCTTC; cdr3_aa: CASSLTDSYGYTF
d_call: -; v_call: TRBV20-1; j_call: TRBJ2-3; clone_size: many; cdr3_nt: TGCAGTGCTATGCTAGCAAGTCGTACGCAGTATTTT; cdr3_aa: CSAMLASRTQYF
d_call: -; v_call: TRBV7-7; j_call: TRBJ2-3; clone_size: -; cdr3_nt: TGTGCCAGCAGCCCGACCTCGGGGAGCACAGATACGCAGTATTTT; cdr3_aa: CASSPTSGSTDTQYF
d_call: -; v_call: TRBV7-9; j_call: TRBJ2-3; clone_size: many; cdr3_nt: TGTGCCAGCAGCCACACTAAGGCGGTGAGCACAGATACGCAGTATTTT; cdr3_aa: CASSHTKAVSTDTQYF
d_call: TRBD1; v_call: TRBV28; j_call: TRBJ1-5; clone_size: many; cdr3_nt: TGTGCCAGCAGTTTGACAGGGCAGAGCAATCAGCCCCAGCATTTT; cdr3_aa: CASSLTGQSNQPQHF
d_call: -; v_call: TRBV5-1; j_call: TRBJ2-1; clone_size: many; cdr3_nt: TGCGCCAGCAGCGGGGACTCCTACAATGAGCAGTTCTTC; cdr3_aa: CASSGDSYNEQFF
d_call: -; v_call: TRBV12-3/TRBV12-4; j_call: TRBJ2-3; clone_size: many; cdr3_nt: TGTGCCAGCAGTAATAGCGGTTTGACGCAGTATTTT; cdr3_aa: CASSNSGLTQYF
d_call: -; v_call: TRBV20-1; j_call: TRBJ1-5; clone_size: many; cdr3_nt: TGCAGTGCTCCCGGGGGGGGACCGAATCAGCCCCAGCATTTT; cdr3_aa: CSAPGGGPNQPQHF
d_call: -; v_call: TRBV7-8; j_call: TRBJ2-7; clone_size: -; cdr3_nt: TGTGCCAGCAGCTTAGGGGCAGGGCCCTACGAGCAGTACTTC; cdr3_aa: CASSLGAGPYEQYF
d_call: TRBD2; v_call: TRBV20-1; j_call: TRBJ2-1; clone_size: -; cdr3_nt: TGCAGTGCTAGAGATCCCCTTGAGGGGAGGGGAGGATACAATGAGCAGTTCTTC; cdr3_aa: CSARDPLEGRGGYNEQFF
d_call: TRBD2; v_call: TRBV7-6; j_call: TRBJ2-3; clone_size: medium-sized; cdr3_nt: TGTGCCAGCAGCTTACTAGCGGGGGTCAGCACAGATACGCAGTATTTT; cdr3_aa: CASSLLAGVSTDTQYF
d_call: TRBD1; v_call: TRBV10-3; j_call: TRBJ1-1; clone_size: many; cdr3_nt: TGTGCCACCCGAGATTGGACAGGGGGGAACACTGAAGCTTTCTTT; cdr3_aa: CATRDWTGGNTEAFF
d_call: -; v_call: TRBV20-1; j_call: TRBJ2-7; clone_size: many; cdr3_nt: TGCAGTGCTACAGACCGAAGAACCGGAGGGTTCGAGCAGTACTTC; cdr3_aa: CSATDRRTGGFEQYF
d_call: TRBD1; v_call: TRBV12-3/TRBV12-4; j_call: TRBJ1-1; clone_size: many; cdr3_nt: TGTGCCAGCAGTTTAGGTGCCGGGACAGGGAACACTGAAGCTTTCTTT; cdr3_aa: CASSLGAGTGNTEAFF
d_call: -; v_call: TRBV7-2; j_call: TRBJ1-1; clone_size: many; cdr3_nt: TGTGCCAGCAGCTCGGTGGGGGCTAACACTGAAGCTTTCTTT; cdr3_aa: CASSSVGANTEAFF
d_call: -; v_call: TRBV7-2; j_call: TRBJ2-2; clone_size: medium-sized; cdr3_nt: TGTGCCAGCACCCTTCTGGGGAAGGGAGCCGGGGAGCTGTTTTTT; cdr3_aa: CASTLLGKGAGELFF
d_call: -; v_call: TRBV10-3; j_call: TRBJ2-3; clone_size: many; cdr3_nt: TGTGCCATCCGTATAGATGCCGTGCCGGATACGCAGTATTTT; cdr3_aa: CAIRIDAVPDTQYF
d_call: -; v_call: TRBV29-1; j_call: TRBJ2-7; clone_size: many; cdr3_nt: TGCAGCGCCTCGGACGGGGCGGAAGAGCAGTACTTC; cdr3_aa: CSASDGAEEQYF
d_call: TRBD2; v_call: TRBV6-2/TRBV6-3; j_call: TRBJ2-7; clone_size: many; cdr3_nt: TGTGCCAGCAGGAAACTAGCGGTGATTTCCTACGAGCAGTACTTC; cdr3_aa: CASRKLAVISYEQYF
d_call: -; v_call: TRBV12-3/TRBV12-4; j_call: TRBJ2-3; clone_size: few; cdr3_nt: TGTGCCAGCAGTTTCTCCGGCACAGATACGCAGTATTTT; cdr3_aa: CASSFSGTDTQYF
d_call: -; v_call: TRBV20-1; j_call: TRBJ2-1; clone_size: many; cdr3_nt: TGCAGTGCTAGAGAACCCACTGTTAGCTCCTACAATGAGCAGTTCTTC; cdr3_aa: CSAREPTVSSYNEQFF
d_call: TRBD1; v_call: TRBV29-1; j_call: TRBJ2-1; clone_size: many; cdr3_nt: TGCAGCGTTGAATGGAGGGACAGGTCCTACAATGAGCAGTTCTTC; cdr3_aa: CSVEWRDRSYNEQFF
d_call: TRBD1; v_call: TRBV5-4; j_call: TRBJ2-5; clone_size: many; cdr3_nt: TGTGCCAGCAGCTTGAACCAGGGGGTACAAGAGACCCAGTACTTC; cdr3_aa: CASSLNQGVQETQYF
d_call: -; v_call: TRBV5-1; j_call: TRBJ2-5; clone_size: many; cdr3_nt: TGCGCCAGCAGCTTGACGGGCCCGCCCGAGGAGACCCAGTACTTC; cdr3_aa: CASSLTGPPEETQYF
d_call: TRBD1; v_call: TRBV9; j_call: TRBJ1-1; clone_size: -; cdr3_nt: TGTGCCAGCAGCCCCCCCCGGGACAGTGTATTTACTGAAGCTTTCTTT; cdr3_aa: CASSPPRDSVFTEAFF
d_call: TRBD2; v_call: TRBV28; j_call: TRBJ2-7; clone_size: few; cdr3_nt: TGTGCCAGCAGTCCCGTTCGGGAGGCTAACCACGAGCAGTACTTC; cdr3_aa: CASSPVREANHEQYF
d_call: TRBD2; v_call: TRBV20-1; j_call: TRBJ2-3; clone_size: many; cdr3_nt: TGCAGTGCTAGAGGAGGGGGACTAGCGCAGTATTTT; cdr3_aa: CSARGGGLAQYF
d_call: -; v_call: TRBV28; j_call: TRBJ2-1; clone_size: medium-sized; cdr3_nt: TGTGCCAGCAGTAGACCGGGTTTTCAGCAGTTCTTC; cdr3_aa: CASSRPGFQQFF
d_call: TRBD1; v_call: TRBV29-1; j_call: TRBJ2-5; clone_size: many; cdr3_nt: TGCAGCGTTGAACTAGACAGGGGTCGGCAAGAGACCCAGTACTTC; cdr3_aa: CSVELDRGRQETQYF
d_call: -; v_call: TRBV6-1; j_call: TRBJ2-7; clone_size: many; cdr3_nt: TGTGCCAGCAGTCCCCCCGGGGGCAGCTCCTACGAGCAGTACTTC; cdr3_aa: CASSPPGGSSYEQYF
d_call: -; v_call: TRBV11-2; j_call: TRBJ2-7; clone_size: many; cdr3_nt: TGTGCCAGCAGCTTGACTTACTCGGGGGAGCAGTACTTC; cdr3_aa: CASSLTYSGEQYF